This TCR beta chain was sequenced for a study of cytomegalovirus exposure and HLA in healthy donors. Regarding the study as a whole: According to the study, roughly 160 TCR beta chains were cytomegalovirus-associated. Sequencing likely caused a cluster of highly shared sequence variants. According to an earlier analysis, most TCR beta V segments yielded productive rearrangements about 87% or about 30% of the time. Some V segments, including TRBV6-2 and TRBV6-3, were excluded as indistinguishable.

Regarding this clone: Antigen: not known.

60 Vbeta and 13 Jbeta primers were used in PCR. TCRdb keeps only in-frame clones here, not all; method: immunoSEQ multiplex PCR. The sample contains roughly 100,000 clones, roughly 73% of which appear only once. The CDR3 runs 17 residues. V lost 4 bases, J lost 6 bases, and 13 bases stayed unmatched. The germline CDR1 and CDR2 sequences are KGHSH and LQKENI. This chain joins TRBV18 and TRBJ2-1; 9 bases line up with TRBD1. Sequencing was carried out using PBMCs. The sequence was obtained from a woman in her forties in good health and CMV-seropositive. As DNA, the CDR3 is TGTGCCAGCTCACTTATGGGACAGGGCCGGACTCTCAATGAGCAGTTCTTC. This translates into CASSLMGQGRTLNEQFF.